This T cell receptor beta chain was obtained from a study of technical replicates of blood from four donors. Sequenced by immunoSEQ multiplex PCR; TCRdb stores in-frame clones only, minus some. This table has roughly 72,000 clones, roughly 91% appearing once. Unmatched junction bases numbered 8, after V lost 4 bases and J lost 4 bases. The CDR3 is 15 residues long. CDR1 and CDR2 (germline): MNHEY, SVGAGI. The rearrangement uses TRBV6-5 and TRBJ2-7, with TRBD1 matching over 9 bases. The receptor was isolated from a human donor in good health. Sequences were obtained from T cells isolated from PBMCs. CDR3 bases: TGTGCCAGCAGTTTCAGGACAGGGGCCCTATACGAGCAGTACTTC. It encodes CASSFRTGALYEQYF.